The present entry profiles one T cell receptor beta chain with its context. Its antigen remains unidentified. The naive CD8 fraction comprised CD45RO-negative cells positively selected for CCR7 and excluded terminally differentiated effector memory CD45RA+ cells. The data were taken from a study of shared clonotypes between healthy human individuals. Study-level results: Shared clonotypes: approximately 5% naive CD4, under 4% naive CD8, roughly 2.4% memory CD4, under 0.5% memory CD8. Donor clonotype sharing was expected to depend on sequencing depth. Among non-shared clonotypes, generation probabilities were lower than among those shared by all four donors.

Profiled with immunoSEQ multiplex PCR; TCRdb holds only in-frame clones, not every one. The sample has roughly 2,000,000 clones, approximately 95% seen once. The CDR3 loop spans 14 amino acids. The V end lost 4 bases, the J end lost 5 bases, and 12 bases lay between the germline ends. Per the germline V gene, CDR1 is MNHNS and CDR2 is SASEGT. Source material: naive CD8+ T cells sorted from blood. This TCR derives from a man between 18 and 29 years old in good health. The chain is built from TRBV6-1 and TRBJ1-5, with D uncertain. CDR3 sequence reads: CASSGGGVDQPQHF. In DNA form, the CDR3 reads TGTGCCAGCAGTGGGGGTGGGGTGGATCAGCCCCAGCATTTT.